A single sample gave rise to the 15 T cell receptor beta chains below, sequenced in a study of graft-versus-host responses after intestinal transplantation. These receptors lack a known antigen. Profiling relied on immunoSEQ multiplex PCR, and the TCRdb table lists in-frame clones only, not all of them. The repertoire consists of under 100,000 clones, with 90% to 95% occurring once and the leading ten covering less than 1.5%. Sequenced here: unstimulated CD8+ T cells sorted from spleen or lymph node cells, sampled before transplant. These receptors all come from a human donor who was the organ donor for an intestinal transplant.

In DNA form, the CDR3 reads TGTGCCAGCAGCTTAACATCGAGGGGGGGACCCTACGAGCAGTACTTC. As protein: CASSLTSRGGPYEQYF. The chain couples TRBV7-3 to TRBJ2-7, with a weak D call TRBD2 (7 bases). V was cut by 0 bases and J by 2 bases, with 14 bases left in between. From germline, CDR1 is SGHTA and CDR2 FQGTGA. The CDR3 covers 16 residues.

The rearrangement uses TRBV7-6 and TRBJ2-1, with 12 bases fitting TRBD2. CDR1 is SGHVS, CDR2 FNYEAQ, per germline. This CDR3 is built from 17 residues. V lost 1 base, J lost 5 bases, and 6 bases stayed unmatched. The chain's CDR3 is CASSLGVLAGGNNEQFF. The DNA of the CDR3 is TGTGCCAGCAGCTTAGGAGTCCTAGCGGGAGGGAACAATGAGCAGTTCTTC.

This clone has only one observation. This rearrangement joins TRBV28 to TRBJ2-3; maybe TRBD2 (7 bases). V lost 4 bases and J 2 bases, leaving 16 bases between the germline ends. Germline CDR1 and CDR2: MDHEN and SYDVKM. There are 16 residues in the CDR3. The CDR3, as DNA: TGTGCCAGCAGTTCAGGCGCGGGGGCATCCACAGATACGCAGTATTTT. The encoded protein is CASSSGAGASTDTQYF. Full variable domain (outside the CDR3, taken from reference TRBV28 and TRBJ2-3): DVKVTQSSRYLVKRTGEKVFLECVQDMDHENMFWYRQDPGLGLRLIYFSYDVKMKEKGDIPEGYSVSREKKERFSLILESASTNQTSMYLCASSSGAGASTDTQYFGPGTRLTVL.

This rearrangement joins TRBV7-9 to TRBJ2-7; D is perhaps TRBD2 (6 bases). The CDR3 contains 15 residues. Trimming took off 3 bases at V and 2 bases at J, with 14 bases between the two ends. From germline, CDR1 is SEHNR and CDR2 FQNEAQ (reference sequence). CDR3 in amino acids: CASSLVGGRPYEQYF. Written as DNA, the CDR3 is TGTGCCAGCAGCTTGGTTGGGGGGAGACCCTACGAGCAGTACTTC.

The J gene is TRBJ2-7, the V gene TRBV7-6; 8 bases match TRBD1. The CDR3 has 14 residues. Germline loops: CDR1 SGHVS, CDR2 FNYEAQ. V lost 2 bases to trimming and J lost 3 bases; unmatched junction nucleotides: 3. The CDR3 DNA reads TGTGCCAGCAGCTTATCAGGGGGCGGCTACGAGCAGTACTTC. Translated: CASSLSGGGYEQYF.

This chain connects TRBV19 to TRBJ2-1; TRBD2 matches 13 bases. CDR3 size: 16 residues. Germline V gene data show CDR1 as LNHDA and CDR2 as SQIVND (reference sequence). With 3 bases clipped from V and 9 bases from J, the junction kept 8 bases outside the gene matches. CDR3 region: CASSIGLAGEEGEQFF. The CDR3, as DNA: TGTGCCAGTAGTATCGGACTAGCGGGAGAGGAAGGTGAGCAGTTCTTC.

On this clone: Additional DNA sequences in this sample encode the identical CDR3. The chain combines TRBV7-9 with TRBJ1-3; no clear D. CDR3 length equals 14 residues. Trimming took 3 bases from V and 0 from J, leaving 6 bases between them. Germline CDR1 reads SEHNR; CDR2 reads FQNEAQ (reference sequence). In DNA, the CDR3 is TGTGCCAGCAGCTTGACTGACTCTGGAAACACCATATATTTT. It specifies CASSLTDSGNTIYF.

The chain recombines TRBV5-5 with TRBJ1-4; D unresolved. CDR1 and CDR2 (germline): SGHKS, YYEKEE (reference sequence). Deletions cut 4 bases from V and 8 bases from J, with 18 bases between. The CDR3 has 15 residues. Here the CDR3 reads CASSLKERTREKLFF. In DNA form, the CDR3 reads TGTGCCAGCAGCCTCAAAGAGCGGACTCGCGAAAAACTGTTTTTT.

V gene TRBV18 combines with J gene TRBJ2-7, with no clear D. The germline CDR1 and CDR2 sequences are KGHSH and LQKENI. The V and J ends lost 0 bases and 0 bases respectively, with 9 bases between them. There are 15 residues in the CDR3. The CDR3 region has the DNA TGTGCCAGCTCACCACCTCGACACCCCTCCTACGAGCAGTACTTC. It yields the protein CASSPPRHPSYEQYF.

This sequence joins TRBV13 and TRBJ1-2, with D maybe TRBD1 (5 bases). The germline V and J ends were trimmed by 7 bases and 1 base, with 13 bases remaining between them. Germline V gene lookup returns CDR1 PRHDT and CDR2 FYEKMQ (reference sequence). The CDR3 has 14 amino acids. This chain's CDR3 is CASTGPGVNYGYTF. As DNA, the CDR3 is TGTGCCAGCACCGGACCGGGGGTTAACTATGGCTACACCTTC.

The genes are TRBV5-4 and TRBJ2-7; 12 nucleotides match TRBD2. J was trimmed by 4 bases and V by 2 bases; bases with no gene match: 7. The CDR3 loop spans 16 amino acids. CDR1 is SGHNT and CDR2 is YYREEE in the germline V gene (reference sequence). CDR3 nucleotides: TGTGCCAGCAGCTTACGAGGACTAGCGGGAAATTACGAGCAGTACTTC. Translated, it gives CASSLRGLAGNYEQYF.

The rearrangement links TRBV29-1 to TRBJ2-7; D unclear. The CDR3 totals 11 residues. Germline CDR1 SQVTM, CDR2 ANQGSEA. The V end was cut by 6 bases, the J end by 9 bases, with 15 bases between. CDR3 amino acids: CSVLLTRGQYF. The CDR3, as DNA: TGCAGCGTACTACTGACCCGCGGGCAGTACTTC.

V and J are TRBV19 and TRBJ2-2; D is uncertain. The germline V gene has CDR1 LNHDA and CDR2 SQIVND (reference sequence). V lost 5 bases and J lost 7, with 8 bases in between. The CDR3 is made up of 12 amino acids. The CDR3 spells CASSHGLGELFF. The CDR3 nucleotides are TGTGCCAGTAGTCATGGCCTCGGGGAGCTGTTTTTT.

The chain links TRBV21-1 to TRBJ1-5; TRBD1, the D gene given by the table, was not confirmed from the DNA. TRBV21-1 is assigned pseudogene status. CDR3 length equals 14 residues. Here the CDR3 reads CASIPDSLNQPQHF. CDR3 nucleotide sequence: TGTGCCAGCATCCCGGACAGTCTTAATCAGCCCCAGCATTTT.

This chain links TRBV6-6 with TRBJ1-3; D gene ambiguous. The CDR3 consists of 15 residues. V was shortened by 0 bases and J by 4 bases, with 10 bases between the two germline ends. Germline values: CDR1 MNHNY, CDR2 SVGAGI (reference sequence). The CDR3 nucleotides read TGTGCCAGCAGTTACTCGAGTCCAGCGGGAAACACCATATATTTT. This gives the protein CASSYSSPAGNTIYF.